This is a list of T cell receptor beta chains from one sample in a study of CD8+ T cells in alopecia areata. The assay was immunoSEQ multiplex PCR, and TCRdb's table has in-frame clones only and misses some. The table records approximately 130,000 clones, roughly 55% of them present only once. Source: CD4+ T cells sorted from blood, taken at week 4, from a patient treated with tofacitinib. The receptors come from a human donor with alopecia areata. Each CDR3 is given with its conserved first and last residue. Each record gives: V gene, J gene, CDR3 protein.

v_call: TRBV11-2
j_call: TRBJ2-5
cdr3_aa: CASSLEPGGTQYF

v_call: TRBV25-1
j_call: TRBJ2-2
cdr3_aa: CASSDLASITGELFF

v_call: TRBV30
j_call: TRBJ1-5
cdr3_aa: CAWSVGGQGDQPQHF

v_call: TRBV30
j_call: TRBJ1-2
cdr3_aa: CAWTQADFYGYTF

v_call: TRBV7-2
j_call: TRBJ1-5
cdr3_aa: CASSLAGGGPQHF

v_call: TRBV7-9
j_call: TRBJ2-3
cdr3_aa: CASVTDTQYF

v_call: TRBV19
j_call: TRBJ1-2
cdr3_aa: CASSISEDYGYTF

v_call: TRBV28
j_call: TRBJ1-5
cdr3_aa: CASSATGQRPLHGGSQHF

v_call: TRBV11-1
j_call: TRBJ1-1
cdr3_aa: CASSATVQGAGNTEAFF

v_call: TRBV4-1
j_call: TRBJ2-5
cdr3_aa: CASSQALARPQETQYF

v_call: TRBV15
j_call: TRBJ2-5
cdr3_aa: CATSRDPGQGRYF

v_call: TRBV5-1
j_call: TRBJ2-4
cdr3_aa: CASSLGTGGPDIQYF

v_call: TRBV4-2
j_call: TRBJ2-4
cdr3_aa: CASSPGLAGGGLAKNIQYF

v_call: TRBV4-2
j_call: TRBJ1-1
cdr3_aa: CASSQDWTVDEAFF

v_call: TRBV29-1
j_call: TRBJ1-2
cdr3_aa: CSVGGPNYGYTF

v_call: TRBV30
j_call: TRBJ1-3
cdr3_aa: CAWTTGSGNTIYF

v_call: TRBV5-1
j_call: TRBJ2-7
cdr3_aa: CASSLGSTYHEQYF

v_call: TRBV5-6
j_call: TRBJ2-7
cdr3_aa: CASSLAYGSDSYEQYF

v_call: TRBV30
j_call: TRBJ1-2
cdr3_aa: CAWSRDRAGGYTF

v_call: TRBV25-1
j_call: TRBJ2-5
cdr3_aa: CASGGQKQETQYF

v_call: TRBV7-2
j_call: TRBJ2-5
cdr3_aa: CASSSGLAGGVETQYF

v_call: TRBV7-2
j_call: TRBJ1-5
cdr3_aa: CASSPYPSNQPQHF

v_call: TRBV28
j_call: TRBJ1-1
cdr3_aa: CASSLRGTEAFF

v_call: TRBV28
j_call: TRBJ1-2
cdr3_aa: CASKTGTDYGYTF

v_call: TRBV6-6
j_call: TRBJ2-2
cdr3_aa: CASSYQEHGELFF

v_call: TRBV5-4
j_call: TRBJ2-4
cdr3_aa: CASSLALAGVDDIQYF

v_call: TRBV10-3
j_call: TRBJ2-1
cdr3_aa: CAISDQLNNEQFF

v_call: TRBV9
j_call: TRBJ2-1
cdr3_aa: CASSPLGGRNEQFF